These T cell receptor beta chains were read from a single sample in a study of T cell responses to AZD1222 COVID-19 vaccine. Method: immunoSEQ multiplex PCR; TCRdb's copy keeps in-frame clones and lacks some. The table has some 130,000 clones, around 90% seen once; the top ten hold just over 3%. The sequencing here drew on peripheral blood, taken on day 0 of AZD1222 vaccination. These receptors all come from an adult in good health. Each CDR3 is given with its conserved first and last residue. D genes are given only for firm matches. The size field is filled for only some rows; it gives once, few, many or a size class.

clone_size,v_call,cdr3_length,d_call,j_call,cdr3_nt,cdr3_aa
.,TRBV5-1,15,.,TRBJ1-4,TGCGCCAGCAGCTTGGCCGGAGGGAACGATGAAAAACTGTTTTTT,CASSLAGGNDEKLFF
.,TRBV5-4,13,.,TRBJ1-1,TGTGCCAGCAGCGGGGTGGGGACACGGGAAGCTTTCTTT,CASSGVGTREAFF
.,TRBV19,12,TRBD1,TRBJ2-5,TGTGCCAGTAGTAGGGACAGGGGTACCCAGTACTTC,CASSRDRGTQYF
few,TRBV10-3,11,.,TRBJ2-7,TGTGCCATCGAAACTGGGCACGAGCAGTACTTC,CAIETGHEQYF
once,TRBV5-8,13,.,TRBJ2-2,TGTGCCAGCAGCTTGGAAGACACCGGGGAGCTGTTTTTT,CASSLEDTGELFF
.,TRBV7-2,15,.,TRBJ2-1,TGTGCCAGCAGGAGGACTGGGGGAACCTACAATGAGCAGTTCTTC,CASRRTGGTYNEQFF
.,TRBV30,16,.,TRBJ1-2,TGTGCTTGGAGGGCTCCCCCCCCCGCCTTTAACTATGGCTACACCTTC,CAWRAPPPAFNYGYTF
.,TRBV6-1,16,.,TRBJ1-3,TGTGCCAGCAGTGATATTCGGGGTTGGGCTGGAAACACCATATATTTT,CASSDIRGWAGNTIYF
.,TRBV7-8,15,TRBD2,TRBJ2-5,TGTGCCAGCAGCTCCATTAGCGGGACCGATGAGACCCAGTACTTC,CASSSISGTDETQYF
once,TRBV9,15,.,TRBJ1-6,TGTGCCAGCAGCGTAGCCCCCCAGGAATATTCACCCCTCCACTTT,CASSVAPQEYSPLHF
once,TRBV27,17,.,TRBJ2-7,TGTGCCAGCAGTTTATTCCCCACGGGATCCGGGGCGAGGGAGCAGTACTTC,CASSLFPTGSGAREQYF
.,TRBV5-1,12,.,TRBJ2-5,TGCGCCAGCAGCACGGACCAAGAGACCCAGTACTTC,CASSTDQETQYF
.,TRBV3-1/TRBV3-2,14,.,TRBJ2-7,TGTGCCAGCAGCCAAGAGGTGAGCTCCTACGAGCAGTACTTC,CASSQEVSSYEQYF
.,TRBV19,14,TRBD2,TRBJ2-1,TGTGCCAGTAAGCGACTAGCGGAAAACAATGAGCAGTTCTTC,CASKRLAENNEQFF
once,TRBV7-7,15,.,TRBJ2-7,TGTGCCAGCAGCCCCCGACTAGACAGGACCTACGAGCAGTACTTC,CASSPRLDRTYEQYF
.,TRBV15,14,.,TRBJ1-6,TGTGCCACCAGCAGTCGACGATACGGTTCACCCCTCCACTTT,CATSSRRYGSPLHF
.,TRBV9,15,.,TRBJ2-3,TGTGCCAGCAGCCTCAATGGTGGGAGACTGGATACGCAGTATTTT,CASSLNGGRLDTQYF
.,TRBV6-6,14,.,TRBJ2-2,TGTGCCAGCAGTTACACCAGGCGCACCGGGGAGCTGTTTTTT,CASSYTRRTGELFF
.,TRBV5-3,16,.,TRBJ1-6,TGTGCCAGAAGCTTGGTGGCAGTTCTCTATAATTCACCCCTCCACTTT,CARSLVAVLYNSPLHF
.,TRBV9,16,TRBD1,TRBJ2-7,TGTGCCAGCAGCGTAAGTCCACAGGGGGTAGAGGGCGAGCAGTACTTC,CASSVSPQGVEGEQYF
.,TRBV9,15,.,TRBJ2-7,TGTGCCAGCAGCGCGGGGCTCTTTGGGAGTTACGAGCAGTACTTC,CASSAGLFGSYEQYF
.,TRBV7-9,12,.,TRBJ1-3,TGTGCCAGCAGCTTGGGGGGAAACACCATATATTTT,CASSLGGNTIYF
.,TRBV6-2/TRBV6-3,14,.,TRBJ1-2,TGTGCCAGCAGCGCCCTAAAGGACGTAGGGGGCTACACCTTC,CASSALKDVGGYTF
.,TRBV20-1,14,TRBD1,TRBJ1-2,TGCAGTGCTAGTCCCGGGACAGGGGCACATGGCTACACCTTC,CSASPGTGAHGYTF
.,TRBV3-1/TRBV3-2,15,.,TRBJ1-6,TGTGCCAGCAGCCCCGATCGGGGCCTTAATTCACCCCTCCACTTT,CASSPDRGLNSPLHF
.,TRBV9,13,.,TRBJ2-5,TGTGCCAGCAGCCGGGACCCGAGTGGGACCCAGTACTTC,CASSRDPSGTQYF
.,TRBV18,12,.,TRBJ1-4,TGTGCCAGCTCGCCGGCCAGGGAAAAACTGTTTTTT,CASSPAREKLFF
.,TRBV7-8,15,TRBD2,TRBJ2-1,TGTGCCAGCAGTTCCGGGACTAGCAGTATTAATGAGCAGTTCTTC,CASSSGTSSINEQFF